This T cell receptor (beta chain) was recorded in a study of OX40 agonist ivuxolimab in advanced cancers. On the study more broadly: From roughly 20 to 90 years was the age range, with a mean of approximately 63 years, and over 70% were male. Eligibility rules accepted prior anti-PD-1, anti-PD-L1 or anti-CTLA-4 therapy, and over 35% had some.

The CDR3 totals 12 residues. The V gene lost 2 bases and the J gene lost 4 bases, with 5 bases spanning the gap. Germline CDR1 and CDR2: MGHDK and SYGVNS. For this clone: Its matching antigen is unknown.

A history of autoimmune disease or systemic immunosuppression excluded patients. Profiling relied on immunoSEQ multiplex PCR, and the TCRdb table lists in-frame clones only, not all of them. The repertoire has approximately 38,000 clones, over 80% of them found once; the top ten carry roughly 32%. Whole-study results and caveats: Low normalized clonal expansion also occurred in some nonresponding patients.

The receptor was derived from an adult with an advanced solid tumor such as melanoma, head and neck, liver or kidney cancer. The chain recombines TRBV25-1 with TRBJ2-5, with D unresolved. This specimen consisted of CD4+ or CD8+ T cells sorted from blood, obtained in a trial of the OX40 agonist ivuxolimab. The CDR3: CASSEGIETQYF. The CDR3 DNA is TGTGCCAGCAGTGAAGGGATAGAGACCCAGTACTTC.